This T cell receptor beta chain was recorded in a study of early T cells in non-severe SARS-CoV-2 infection. This clonotype has ten or more counts. Each CDR3 protein is one row after TCRdb ran MiXCR on the 5' RACE reads. The sample holds about 56,000 distinct CDR3 sequences, over 9.5% seen once. The receptor was derived from an adult who was a healthcare worker with PCR-confirmed SARS-CoV-2 infection or an uninfected control (not recorded which). Sequencing was done on a sample of whole blood.

The CDR3 loop reads CASSRVPGALELGYTF. In nucleotides, the CDR3 is TGCGCCAGCAGCCGAGTTCCGGGCGCCTTAGAGCTAGGCTACACCTTC. The V and J genes are TRBV4-1 and TRBJ1-2; D is undetermined. V was trimmed by 4 bases and J by 8 bases, leaving 23 bases between them. This CDR3 contains 16 residues. The germline V gene encodes CDR1 MGHRA and CDR2 YSYEKL.